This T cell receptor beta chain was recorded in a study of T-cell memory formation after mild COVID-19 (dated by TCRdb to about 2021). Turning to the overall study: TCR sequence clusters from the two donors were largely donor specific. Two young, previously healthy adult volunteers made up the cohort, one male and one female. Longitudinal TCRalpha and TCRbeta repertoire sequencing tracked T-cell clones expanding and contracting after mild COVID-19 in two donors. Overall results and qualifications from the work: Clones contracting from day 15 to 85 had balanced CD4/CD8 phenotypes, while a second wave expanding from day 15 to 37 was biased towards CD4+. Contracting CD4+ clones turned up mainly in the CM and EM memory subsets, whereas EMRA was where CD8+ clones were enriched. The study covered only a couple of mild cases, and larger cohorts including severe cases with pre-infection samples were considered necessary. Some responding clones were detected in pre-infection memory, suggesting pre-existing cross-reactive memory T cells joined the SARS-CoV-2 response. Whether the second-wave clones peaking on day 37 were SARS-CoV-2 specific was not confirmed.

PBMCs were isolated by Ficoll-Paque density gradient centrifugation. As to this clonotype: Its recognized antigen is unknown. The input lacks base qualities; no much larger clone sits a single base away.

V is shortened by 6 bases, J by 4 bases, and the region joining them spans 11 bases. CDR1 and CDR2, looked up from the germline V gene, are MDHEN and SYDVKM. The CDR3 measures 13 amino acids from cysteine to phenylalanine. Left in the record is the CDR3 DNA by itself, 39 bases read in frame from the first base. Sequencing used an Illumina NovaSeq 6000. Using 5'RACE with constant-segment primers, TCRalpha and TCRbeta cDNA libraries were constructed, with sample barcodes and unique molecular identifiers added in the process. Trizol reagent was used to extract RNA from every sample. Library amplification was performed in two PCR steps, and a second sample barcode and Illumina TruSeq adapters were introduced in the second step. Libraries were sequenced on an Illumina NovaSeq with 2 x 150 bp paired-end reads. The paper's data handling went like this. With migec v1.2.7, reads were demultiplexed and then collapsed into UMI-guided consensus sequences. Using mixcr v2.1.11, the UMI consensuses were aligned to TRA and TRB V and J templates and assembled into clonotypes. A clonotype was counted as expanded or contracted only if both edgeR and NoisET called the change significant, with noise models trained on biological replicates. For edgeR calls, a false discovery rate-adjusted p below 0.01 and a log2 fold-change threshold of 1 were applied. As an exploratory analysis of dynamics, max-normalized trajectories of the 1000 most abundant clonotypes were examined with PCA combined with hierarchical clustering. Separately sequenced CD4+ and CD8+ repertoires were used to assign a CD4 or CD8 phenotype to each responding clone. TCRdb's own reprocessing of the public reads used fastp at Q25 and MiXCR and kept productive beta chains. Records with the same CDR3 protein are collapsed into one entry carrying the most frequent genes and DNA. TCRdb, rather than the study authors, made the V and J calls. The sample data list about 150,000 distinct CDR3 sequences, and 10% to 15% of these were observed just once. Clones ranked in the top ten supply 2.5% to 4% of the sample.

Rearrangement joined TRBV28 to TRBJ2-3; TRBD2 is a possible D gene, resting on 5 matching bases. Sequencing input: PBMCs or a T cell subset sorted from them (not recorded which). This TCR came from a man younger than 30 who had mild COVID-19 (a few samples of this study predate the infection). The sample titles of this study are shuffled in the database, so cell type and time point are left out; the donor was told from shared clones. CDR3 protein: CASSLPRADTQYF. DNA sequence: TGTGCCAGCAGCCTCCCGAGGGCAGATACGCAGTATTTT.